These 15 T cell receptor beta chains share one sample of origin, sequenced in a study of multiple sclerosis patients with progressive multifocal leukoencephalopathy (dated by TCRdb to between 2018 and 2020). Libraries came from the immunoSEQ multiplex PCR assay. Imported from immuneACCESS, the table was reduced by TCRdb to in-frame sequences with V and J called. These copies leave out some clones; in studies compared against another copy, an unresolved V gene accounts for under half, and the cause of the remainder is not known. Here the sample has some 25,000 clones; less than 95% occur a single time. The ten largest account for approximately 2.4% of the sample. The sample's time point label, decoded: approximately twelve months of natalizumab therapy. What the treatment or condition label conveys for this sample: on natalizumab therapy at sampling. This sample comprised PBMCs, obtained from a patient treated with natalizumab. The receptors were gathered from a man aged 25-40 years with multiple sclerosis.

V usage is TRBV7-9 and J usage is TRBJ2-3, with 10 bases fitting TRBD2. The CDR3 consists of 18 residues. V lost 5 bases and J lost 2; bases outside the gene matches: 13. CDR1 and CDR2 from the germline V gene are SEHNR and FQNEAQ (reference sequence). The CDR3 is CASSPHFLTSGDTDTQYF. The CDR3 DNA sequence: TGTGCCAGCAGCCCTCACTTTCTCACTAGCGGGGACACAGATACGCAGTATTTT.

The genes are TRBV16 and TRBJ2-2; no firm D call. This CDR3 comprises 13 residues. The germline V gene has CDR1 KGHSY and CDR2 FQNENV. V lost 3 bases, J lost 3 bases, and 5 bases lay in between. The CDR3 DNA reads as TGTGCCAGCAGCCACGGCGACACCGGGGAGCTGTTTTTT. This gives the protein CASSHGDTGELFF.

This rearrangement joins TRBV18 to TRBJ1-6; tentatively, D is TRBD1 (6 bases). CDR1 is KGHSH and CDR2 is LQKENI in the germline V gene. V dropped 2 bases and J dropped 6 bases, with 8 bases sitting between them. The CDR3 is 14 amino acids. The CDR3: CASSPSGANSPLHF. The CDR3 DNA is TGTGCCAGCTCACCATCAGGGGCTAATTCACCCCTCCACTTT. Filled out from reference TRBV18 and TRBJ1-6, the complete variable domain reads NAGVMQNPRHLVRRRGQEARLRCSPMKGHSHVYWYRQLPEEGLKFMVYLQKENIIDESGMPKERFSAEFPKEGPSILRIQQVVRGDSAAYFCASSPSGANSPLHFGNGTRLTVT.

In its sample, this clone was seen once. The chain has TRBV5-6 and TRBJ2-2; D is unclear. Germline values: CDR1 SGHDT, CDR2 YYEEEE. This CDR3 is 13 amino acids long. V lost 2 bases, J lost 3 bases, and 5 bases lay in between. The CDR3 sequence: CASSFDYTGELFF. CDR3 DNA sequence: TGTGCCAGCAGCTTTGACTACACCGGGGAGCTGTTTTTT.

The rearrangement uses TRBV7-8 and TRBJ2-7; D perhaps matches TRBD1 (5 bases). The germline gives CDR1 SGHVS, CDR2 FQNEAQ. V lost 1 base and J lost 2, with 15 bases in between. This CDR3 contains 16 residues. In nucleotides, the CDR3 is TGTGCCAGCAGCTTAGAGGTCTGGGGCGGCACCTACGAGCAGTACTTC. Its protein is CASSLEVWGGTYEQYF. Supplemented by reference TRBV7-8 and TRBJ2-7, the full variable domain reads GAGVSQSPRYKVAKRGQDVALRCDPISGHVSLFWYQQALGQGPEFLTYFQNEAQLDKSGLPSDRFFAERPEGSVSTLKIQRTQQEDSAVYLCASSLEVWGGTYEQYFGPGTRLTVT.

The rearrangement links TRBV7-9 to TRBJ2-5, with D possibly being TRBD1 or TRBD2 (5 bases each). Germline V CDR1 and CDR2: SEHNR, FQNEAQ (reference sequence). The CDR3 is 12 amino acids. Trimming cost V 3 bases and J 5 bases, with 7 bases left between them. CDR3 sequence reads: CASSFWGETQYF. The CDR3, as DNA: TGTGCCAGCAGCTTCTGGGGGGAGACCCAGTACTTC.

The rearrangement joins TRBV7-9 to TRBJ2-1, with 7 bases identical to TRBD1. V gave up 5 bases and J gave up 8 bases; unmatched junction bases: 12. Germline loops: CDR1 SEHNR, CDR2 FQNEAQ (reference sequence). This CDR3 is 15 amino acids long. For the CDR3, the DNA is TGTGCCAGCAGCACCCGCCCGAGGGGGCAGGATGAGCAGTTCTTC. This gives the protein CASSTRPRGQDEQFF.

The rearrangement uses TRBV19 and TRBJ2-7; 9 bases match TRBD1. Germline V gene sequence: CDR1 LNHDA, CDR2 SQIVND (reference sequence). The CDR3 consists of 16 residues. Losses at the gene ends were 1 base for V and 2 bases for J; bases not matched to a gene: 6. The CDR3 DNA reads as TGTGCCAGTAGTATAGGGTCGGACAGGGGCCCCTACGAGCAGTACTTC. Protein product: CASSIGSDRGPYEQYF.

This clone has a handful of counts. The rearrangement links TRBV4-3 to TRBJ2-7; a weak D match, TRBD1 (6 bases). Germline V CDR1 and CDR2: LGHNA, YSLEER. V shed 1 base and J shed 2 bases, with 12 bases lying between them. This CDR3 comprises 15 residues. The CDR3, as DNA: TGCGCCAGCAGCCAAGGCTACAGGGCGACCTACGAGCAGTACTTC. Translated, it gives CASSQGYRATYEQYF.

The J gene is TRBJ2-7, the V gene TRBV19, with D possibly being TRBD1 (5 bases). Germline lookup yields CDR1 LNHDA and CDR2 SQIVND (reference sequence). V was clipped by 3 bases and J by 3 bases, with 9 bases between them. This CDR3 comprises 13 residues. The chain's CDR3 is CASSISQGYEQYV. The CDR3 nucleotides read TGTGCCAGTAGTATCTCGCAGGGCTACGAGCAGTACGTC.

The chain has TRBV6-5 and TRBJ1-4, with a weak D call TRBD1 (6 bases). The CDR3 runs to 15 residues. The V and J ends lost 4 bases and 5 bases respectively, with 14 bases between them. Germline V gene lookup returns CDR1 MNHEY and CDR2 SVGAGI. The CDR3 region is CASSSPTGLNEKLFF. The CDR3 region has the DNA TGTGCCAGCAGTTCACCGACAGGCTTAAATGAAAAACTGTTTTTT.

The chain links TRBV10-2 to TRBJ2-5; 8 bases line up with TRBD1. The J call may be in error: the DNA end matches TRBJ2-7 better. Germline V gene data show CDR1 as WSHSY and CDR2 as SAAADI. This CDR3 region has 12 residues. For the CDR3, the DNA is TGCGCCAGCAGTCGGACAGGGAACGAGCAGTACTTC. The encoded protein is CASSRTGNEQYF.

The V and J genes are TRBV4-3 and TRBJ1-4; D might be TRBD1 (5 bases). The germline V gene has CDR1 LGHNA and CDR2 YSLEER. Trimming stripped 0 bases from V and 8 bases from J, with 13 bases between. This CDR3 contains 15 residues. The CDR3 nucleotides read TGCGCCAGCAGCCAAGATAAAAGCAGGGTCGAAAAACTGTTTTTT. Encoded protein: CASSQDKSRVEKLFF.

The rearrangement links TRBV7-9 to TRBJ2-5; D remains unclear. Germline values: CDR1 SEHNR, CDR2 FQNEAQ (reference sequence). Trimming shortened V by 3 bases and J by 2 bases, and 4 bases separated the two germline ends. The CDR3 sequence is 12 residues long. The CDR3 coding sequence is TGTGCCAGCAGCTTCGGGCAAGAGACCCAGTACTTC. This translates into CASSFGQETQYF. The full variable domain, rest sourced from reference TRBV7-9 and TRBJ2-5, is DTGVSQNPRHKITKRGQNVTFRCDPISEHNRLYWYRQTLGQGPEFLTYFQNEAQLEKSRLLSDRFSAERPKGSFSTLEIQRTEQGDSAMYLCASSFGQETQYFGPGTRLLVL.

V is TRBV5-5 and J is TRBJ2-7; 9 bases line up with TRBD2. The CDR3 consists of 16 residues. Germline V lookup: CDR1 SGHKS, CDR2 YYEKEE (reference sequence). V shed 4 bases and J 6 bases; nucleotides not matched to a gene: 14. CDR3 DNA sequence: TGTGCCAGCAGCCACCCCCCGAGCGGGAGGCCCGGCGAGCAGTACTTC. The encoded protein is CASSHPPSGRPGEQYF.